The next 20 T cell receptor beta chains were all read from a single sample in a study of blood T cell repertoires in COVID-19. This table comes from immunoSEQ multiplex PCR, and its TCRdb copy is limited to in-frame clones, with some not included. The sample contains roughly 200,000 clones, just under 90% of which appear only once. The sample was peripheral blood. The source is a man aged 60 to 75 who had recovered from COVID-19.

The V gene is TRBV5-8, the J gene TRBJ1-3, with 10 bases lining up with TRBD1. The J segment lost 4 bases and the V segment lost 5 bases, leaving 3 bases of the junction unmatched. The CDR3 has 14 residues. Germline V gives CDR1 SGHTS, CDR2 YDEGEE. CDR3 sequence: CASRRTGGGNTIYF. CDR3 DNA: TGTGCCAGCAGACGGACAGGGGGAGGAAACACCATATATTTT.

The chain employs TRBV20-1 and TRBJ2-3; D is unclear. Trimming took off 0 bases at V and 5 bases at J, with 3 bases between the two ends. CDR1 and CDR2 from the germline V gene are DFQATT and SNEGSKA (reference sequence). The CDR3 runs 11 residues. CDR3 sequence: CSARDIDTQYF. Written as DNA, the CDR3 is TGCAGTGCTAGAGACATAGATACGCAGTATTTT.

The gene calls are TRBV5-6 and TRBJ1-2, with D unclear. The CDR3 is 12 residues long. The germline V gene has CDR1 SGHDT and CDR2 YYEEEE. V lost 4 bases and J 8 bases, leaving 12 bases between the germline ends. The chain's CDR3 is CASSQVSGGYTF. CDR3 in DNA: TGTGCCAGCAGCCAAGTATCGGGGGGCTACACCTTC.

This clone was counted between two and nine times. CDR3 amino acids: CASSDSGGMGTDTQYF. Here the CDR3 DNA reads TGTGCCAGCAGTGACTCAGGAGGGATGGGCACAGATACGCAGTATTTT. The chain combines TRBV6-4 with TRBJ2-3; tentative D call: TRBD2 (6 bases). V gave up 0 bases and J gave up 1 base, with 11 bases separating them. The germline gives CDR1 MRHNA, CDR2 SNTAGT. The CDR3 spans 16 residues.

The rearrangement uses TRBV7-2 and TRBJ1-3, with TRBD1 as a possible D gene (5 bases). This CDR3 is 16 amino acids long. Trimming took 6 bases from V and 0 from J, leaving 15 bases between them. Germline lookup yields CDR1 SGHTA and CDR2 FQGNSA. CDR3 sequence (DNA): TGTGCCAGCAGACCTCCGGGACTCAACTCTGGAAACACCATATATTTT. Translation: CASRPPGLNSGNTIYF. Complete variable domain (other parts from reference TRBV7-2 and TRBJ1-3): GAGVSQSPSNKVTEKGKDVELRCDPISGHTALYWYRQSLGQGLEFLIYFQGNSAPDKSGLPSDRFSAERTGGSVSTLTIQRTQQEDSAVYLCASRPPGLNSGNTIYFGEGSWLTVV.

The V and J genes are TRBV5-5 and TRBJ2-1; 10 bases align to TRBD1. The CDR3 consists of 15 residues. Germline values: CDR1 SGHKS, CDR2 YYEKEE (reference sequence). V lost 2 bases and J lost 3; bases outside the gene matches: 2. CDR3 sequence (DNA): TGTGCCAGCAGCTTCGGGACAGGGGTCTACAATGAGCAGTTCTTC. This translates into CASSFGTGVYNEQFF. The full variable domain, rest sourced from reference TRBV5-5 and TRBJ2-1, is DAGVTQSPTHLIKTRGQQVTLRCSPISGHKSVSWYQQVLGQGPQFIFQYYEKEERGRGNFPDRFSARQFPNYSSELNVNALLLGDSALYLCASSFGTGVYNEQFFGPGTRLTVL.

V gene TRBV6-6 combines with J gene TRBJ1-6; a possible D gene is TRBD1 (6 bases). V lost 5 bases, J lost 2 bases, and 16 bases lay in between. The V gene's germline CDR1 is MNHNY and CDR2 SVGAGI (reference sequence). The CDR3 loop spans 17 amino acids. CDR3 in amino acids: CASSPEGGTAYNSPLHF. CDR3 DNA sequence: TGTGCCAGCAGTCCCGAGGGGGGGACCGCCTATAATTCACCCCTCCACTTT.

This chain links TRBV10-1 with TRBJ2-7, with a possible D match to TRBD1 (7 bases). Trimming shortened V by 6 bases and J by 7 bases, and 25 bases separated the two germline ends. Germline values: CDR1 WNHNN, CDR2 SYGVQD (reference sequence). This CDR3 is built from 16 residues. The CDR3 spells CASSSGGGTELGEQYF. The CDR3 nucleotides are TGCGCCAGCAGCTCCGGGGGTGGGACAGAATTAGGGGAGCAGTACTTC.

The chain couples TRBV3-1 (or the pseudogene TRBV3-2) to TRBJ2-7, with TRBD2 matching over 7 bases. The CDR3 length is 17 residues. CDR1 and CDR2 (germline): LGHDT, YNNKEL (reference sequence). V dropped 1 base and J dropped 3; count of bases not matched to a gene: 12. The CDR3 here is CASSQGEGWGFHYEQYF. The CDR3 DNA follows: TGTGCCAGCAGCCAAGGGGAGGGGTGGGGGTTCCACTACGAGCAGTACTTC.

V usage is TRBV5-6 and J usage is TRBJ2-7; 13 bases align to TRBD2. The CDR3 consists of 17 residues. Germline V gene sequence: CDR1 SGHDT, CDR2 YYEEEE. Germline trimming cut 2 bases from V and 3 bases from J; bases unmatched to any gene: 8. CDR3 region: CASSFRGTSGTRYEQYF. The CDR3 bases are TGTGCCAGCAGCTTCCGCGGGACTAGCGGGACCCGCTACGAGCAGTACTTC.

This clone was observed many times. Sequence at one end of the junction differs from germline and may be a read error. The CDR3 bases are TGTGCCAGCAGCTTAGCAGACCTAGGAGGTTCCGCACCCCCCTTC. Encoded protein: CASSLADLGGSAPPF. This chain connects TRBV7-8 to TRBJ1-2; no reliable D call. The CDR3 totals 15 residues. From germline, CDR1 is SGHVS and CDR2 FQNEAQ.

The chain joins TRBV5-1 to TRBJ2-1; 9 bases line up with TRBD1. The CDR3 runs 15 residues. V dropped 3 bases and J dropped 5; count of bases not matched to a gene: 6. Germline CDR1 SGHRS, CDR2 YFSETQ. The CDR3 DNA reads as TGCGCCAGCAGCTCTAGGACAGGGGCTAACAATGAGCAGTTCTTC. Its translation is CASSSRTGANNEQFF.

The chain joins TRBV9 to TRBJ1-1, with D possibly matching TRBD1 (6 bases). Germline V gene sequence: CDR1 SGDLS, CDR2 YYNGEE. This CDR3 is 15 amino acids long. V lost 0 bases to trimming and J lost 4 bases, with 13 bases between them. Here the CDR3 reads CASSVVGAKGTEAFF. CDR3 in DNA: TGTGCCAGCAGCGTAGTGGGGGCCAAAGGCACTGAAGCTTTCTTT.

V and J are TRBV18 and TRBJ1-6; 10 nucleotides line up with TRBD1. V dropped 4 bases and J dropped 0; count of bases not matched to a gene: 6. Germline V gene lookup returns CDR1 KGHSH and CDR2 LQKENI. The CDR3 totals 18 residues. The CDR3 here is CASSQDRGQPSYNSPLHF. DNA of the CDR3: TGTGCCAGCTCACAAGACAGGGGGCAACCCTCCTATAATTCACCCCTCCACTTT.

The CDR3 DNA reads as TGTGCCAGCAGCTCAGAGACAGGGGCGCTCAATCAGCCCCAGCATTTT. This translates into CASSSETGALNQPQHF. This chain links TRBV7-2 with TRBJ1-5, with 8 positions matching TRBD1. Unmatched junction bases numbered 8, after V lost 4 bases and J lost 3 bases. CDR3 length: 16 amino acids. Germline V CDR1 and CDR2: SGHTA, FQGNSA.

This chain joins TRBV5-1 and TRBJ2-1; D might be TRBD2 (6 bases). Germline CDR1 reads SGHRS; CDR2 reads YFSETQ. The V end lost 5 bases, the J end lost 2 bases, and 11 bases lay between the germline ends. The CDR3 loop spans 14 amino acids. The CDR3 DNA sequence: TGCGCCAGCAGTCCGGGAGAGGCCTACAATGAGCAGTTCTTC. It specifies CASSPGEAYNEQFF. Full variable domain (rest looked up from reference TRBV5-1 and TRBJ2-1): KAGVTQTPRYLIKTRGQQVTLSCSPISGHRSVSWYQQTPGQGLQFLFEYFSETQRNKGNFPGRFSGRQFSNSRSEMNVSTLELGDSALYLCASSPGEAYNEQFFGPGTRLTVL.

This clone was seen more than once but under ten times. The sample carries other DNA sequences with the same CDR3. The genes are TRBV19 and TRBJ1-1, with 9 bases matching TRBD1. Germline V gene data show CDR1 as LNHDA and CDR2 as SQIVND (reference sequence). This CDR3 comprises 15 residues. V lost 3 bases, J lost 5 bases, and 7 bases stayed unmatched. The DNA for the CDR3 is TGTGCCAGTAGTATCTTACAGGGGGCGCGGACTGAAGCTTTCTTT. Translation: CASSILQGARTEAFF.

The rearrangement links TRBV18 to TRBJ1-1; 8 positions agree with TRBD1. The CDR3 length is 15 residues. CDR1 is KGHSH, CDR2 LQKENI, per germline. The V gene end was trimmed by 5 bases and the J gene end by 4 bases; junction bases not matched to a gene: 9. The CDR3 sequence: CASSSQTGEATEAFF. CDR3 in DNA: TGTGCCAGCTCATCACAGACAGGGGAGGCCACTGAAGCTTTCTTT. Full variable domain (remainder filled in from reference TRBV18 and TRBJ1-1): NAGVMQNPRHLVRRRGQEARLRCSPMKGHSHVYWYRQLPEEGLKFMVYLQKENIIDESGMPKERFSAEFPKEGPSILRIQQVVRGDSAAYFCASSSQTGEATEAFFGQGTRLTVV.

V usage is TRBV6-4 and J usage is TRBJ1-2; D unresolved. CDR3 size: 15 residues. Per germline, CDR1 MRHNA and CDR2 SNTAGT. Trimming removed 4 bases at V and 3 bases at J, with 15 bases between. CDR3 sequence: CASSVEAGSHYGYTF. DNA for the CDR3: TGTGCCAGCAGTGTCGAAGCCGGGAGTCACTATGGCTACACCTTC.

The chain combines TRBV19 with TRBJ2-1; 7 positions match TRBD2. Germline assignment: CDR1 LNHDA and CDR2 SQIVND (reference sequence). The CDR3 length is 18 residues. The V and J ends lost 4 bases and 6 bases, in that order; junction bases with no gene match: 18. CDR3 region: CASSKDPIGTIGANEQFF. The CDR3 DNA reads TGTGCCAGTAGTAAGGACCCAATTGGGACTATCGGAGCCAATGAGCAGTTCTTC.